This TCR beta chain was recovered during a study of a mutant IDH1 vaccine in newly diagnosed glioma. Study context: Most patients had radiochemotherapy with temozolomide before enrollment; others had one alone.

Germline assignment: CDR1 KGHSH and CDR2 LQKENI. The ends were cut back, 6 bases at V and 6 bases at J, with 9 bases in the middle. The CDR3 runs to 12 residues. Stated time point: baseline, week 1 (first vaccination visit). Treatment here: pre-vaccination baseline after standard-of-care therapy. The astrocytomas were IDH1-mutant, ATRX-negative, and WHO grade 3 or 4. Only in-frame clones appear in the TCRdb table, and some are missing; sequencing was by immunoSEQ multiplex PCR. The data show approximately 35,000 clones, approximately 86% seen once. The sequencing used PBMCs, collected from a glioma patient treated with radiotherapy, temozolomide or both. The chain couples TRBV18 to TRBJ2-1; tentatively, D is TRBD1 (5 bases). This TCR was recovered from a woman in her thirties or forties with glioma. The DNA of the CDR3 is TGTGCCAGCTCCCTTCAGGGCAATGAGCAGTTCTTC. Translating gives CASSLQGNEQFF.